The clone carrying this T cell receptor (beta chain) was counted only a few times. Its antigen remains unknown. This sample is part of a study of cytomegalovirus exposure and HLA in healthy donors. The study ran its PCR with 60 Vbeta and 13 Jbeta primers. Libraries were prepared by immunoSEQ multiplex PCR; TCRdb keeps only in-frame clonotypes and omits some of them. In the table there are about 96,000 clones, under 85% of which are singletons. General study results and limits: An observed cluster of highly shared sequence variants was recorded as a likely sequencing artifact. Presence/absence analysis assumed near-uniform sequencing depth across donors. The study designated some 180 TCR beta chains cytomegalovirus-associated.

Germline values: CDR1 GTSNPN, CDR2 SVGIG (reference sequence). The ends lost 4 bases at V and 7 bases at J; junction bases unmatched: 11. This CDR3 contains 14 residues. Donors were nominally healthy when sampled, though unrecorded immune exposures were likely. The receptor was isolated from a woman between 65 and 79 years old in good health and CMV-seropositive. The J gene is TRBJ2-5, the V gene TRBV30; 8 nucleotides agree with TRBD1. The sequencing input was PBMCs. For the CDR3, the DNA is TGTGCCTGGATGCGGACAGGGCGAAGAGTGACCCAGTACTTC. Its translation: CAWMRTGRRVTQYF.